This is a list of T cell receptor beta chains from one sample in a study of blood T cell repertoires in COVID-19. The repertoire was sequenced with immunoSEQ multiplex PCR; TCRdb's copy has only in-frame clones and lacks some. The data hold roughly 150,000 clones, with around 87% observed a single time. The sequenced sample consisted of peripheral blood. The receptor source for this set is a woman in her 70s with COVID-19, enrolled during active disease. Each CDR3 is given with its conserved first and last residue. The D gene is left open where the match is weak. Not all rows give a size; the values are once, few, many and, for expanded clones, a class.

clone_size: -; d_call: -; v_call: TRBV3-1/TRBV3-2; j_call: TRBJ1-2; cdr3_aa: CASSYGAGGYTF; cdr3_nt: TGTGCCAGCAGCTATGGGGCAGGCGGCTACACCTTC
clone_size: -; d_call: -; v_call: TRBV7-2; j_call: TRBJ2-6; cdr3_aa: CASSSRAGANVLTF; cdr3_nt: TGTGCCAGCAGCTCGAGGGCTGGGGCCAACGTCCTGACTTTC
clone_size: -; d_call: TRBD1; v_call: TRBV5-1; j_call: TRBJ2-2; cdr3_aa: CASSTLPGQGNTGELFF; cdr3_nt: TGCGCCAGCAGCACTCTACCGGGACAGGGAAACACCGGGGAGCTGTTTTTT
clone_size: -; d_call: -; v_call: TRBV6-1; j_call: TRBJ1-2; cdr3_aa: CASSEAGAGVDGYTF; cdr3_nt: TGTGCCAGCAGTGAAGCTGGGGCAGGGGTCGATGGCTACACCTTC
clone_size: once; d_call: TRBD1; v_call: TRBV6-5; j_call: TRBJ1-5; cdr3_aa: CASTPTGVGNQPQHF; cdr3_nt: TGTGCCAGCACCCCGACAGGGGTTGGCAATCAGCCCCAGCATTTT
clone_size: -; d_call: TRBD1; v_call: TRBV30; j_call: TRBJ2-1; cdr3_aa: CAWSRTGGGNEQFF; cdr3_nt: TGTGCCTGGAGTCGGACAGGGGGCGGGAATGAGCAGTTCTTC
clone_size: once; d_call: -; v_call: TRBV5-1; j_call: TRBJ2-7; cdr3_aa: CASSPRGAVMTLGDEQYF; cdr3_nt: TGCGCCAGCAGCCCCCGCGGTGCGGTGATGACCCTTGGAGACGAGCAGTACTTC
clone_size: -; d_call: -; v_call: TRBV19; j_call: TRBJ2-7; cdr3_aa: CASSIGANTYEQYF; cdr3_nt: TGTGCCAGTAGTATAGGGGCCAACACCTACGAGCAGTACTTC
clone_size: once; d_call: -; v_call: TRBV2; j_call: TRBJ1-1; cdr3_aa: CASSEDPNLNTEAFF; cdr3_nt: TGTGCCAGCAGTGAAGATCCTAATTTAAACACTGAAGCTTTCTTT
clone_size: -; d_call: TRBD1; v_call: TRBV5-4; j_call: TRBJ2-1; cdr3_aa: CASSKPTGGGEQFF; cdr3_nt: TGTGCCAGCAGCAAACCGACAGGGGGCGGTGAGCAGTTCTTC
clone_size: -; d_call: TRBD2; v_call: TRBV5-1; j_call: TRBJ2-3; cdr3_aa: CASSLTRGSTDTQYF; cdr3_nt: TGCGCCAGCAGCTTGACGCGGGGGAGCACAGATACGCAGTATTTT
clone_size: -; d_call: TRBD2; v_call: TRBV4-1; j_call: TRBJ2-5; cdr3_aa: CASSRGTSGDQETQYF; cdr3_nt: TGCGCCAGCAGCCGGGGGACTAGCGGGGACCAAGAGACCCAGTACTTC
clone_size: -; d_call: TRBD2; v_call: TRBV11-2; j_call: TRBJ2-4; cdr3_aa: CASSLSGGVAKNIQYF; cdr3_nt: TGTGCCAGCAGCTTGAGCGGGGGGGTAGCCAAAAACATTCAGTACTTC
clone_size: -; d_call: -; v_call: TRBV19; j_call: TRBJ1-5; cdr3_aa: CASSIDPGIDQPQHF; cdr3_nt: TGTGCCAGTAGTATAGATCCCGGGATAGATCAGCCCCAGCATTTT
clone_size: -; d_call: -; v_call: TRBV29-1; j_call: TRBJ1-1; cdr3_aa: CSVRELANTEAFF; cdr3_nt: TGCAGCGTGAGGGAGTTAGCGAACACTGAAGCTTTCTTT
clone_size: -; d_call: -; v_call: TRBV4-1; j_call: TRBJ1-1; cdr3_aa: CASSQGTVTNTEAFF; cdr3_nt: TGCGCCAGCAGCCAAGGTACAGTTACAAACACTGAAGCTTTCTTT
clone_size: -; d_call: TRBD2; v_call: TRBV19; j_call: TRBJ2-7; cdr3_aa: CASSIAAGVYEQYF; cdr3_nt: TGTGCCAGTAGTATAGCGGCGGGGGTCTACGAGCAGTACTTC
clone_size: -; d_call: -; v_call: TRBV28; j_call: TRBJ1-4; cdr3_aa: CASSFGGEWTNEKLFF; cdr3_nt: TGTGCCAGCAGTTTTGGAGGGGAATGGACTAATGAAAAACTGTTTTTT
clone_size: few; d_call: TRBD1; v_call: TRBV7-9; j_call: TRBJ1-4; cdr3_aa: CASSLAGQGQGKLFF; cdr3_nt: TGTGCCAGCAGCTTAGCCGGACAGGGGCAAGGGAAACTGTTTTTT
clone_size: -; d_call: -; v_call: TRBV2; j_call: TRBJ1-5; cdr3_aa: CASSLQGHSNQPQHF; cdr3_nt: TGTGCCAGCAGTCTACAGGGTCATAGCAATCAGCCCCAGCATTTT
clone_size: -; d_call: -; v_call: TRBV13; j_call: TRBJ1-5; cdr3_aa: CASSLGVGGGQPQHF; cdr3_nt: TGTGCCAGCAGCTTAGGGGTGGGGGGAGGTCAGCCCCAGCATTTT
clone_size: once; d_call: TRBD1; v_call: TRBV5-8; j_call: TRBJ2-1; cdr3_aa: CASSLLLGGNNEQFF; cdr3_nt: TGTGCCAGCAGCTTGCTCTTAGGGGGCAACAATGAGCAGTTCTTC
clone_size: -; d_call: TRBD2; v_call: TRBV3-1/TRBV3-2; j_call: TRBJ2-3; cdr3_aa: CASSREGTQYF; cdr3_nt: TGTGCCAGCAGCCGGGAGGGTACGCAGTATTTT
clone_size: -; d_call: TRBD2; v_call: TRBV11-3; j_call: TRBJ2-3; cdr3_aa: CASSLTSGRTDTQYF; cdr3_nt: TGTGCCAGCAGCTTGACTAGCGGACGCACAGATACGCAGTATTTT
clone_size: -; d_call: TRBD1; v_call: TRBV30; j_call: TRBJ2-7; cdr3_aa: CAWSVPGTGASYEQYF; cdr3_nt: TGTGCCTGGAGTGTCCCAGGGACAGGGGCTTCCTACGAGCAGTACTTC
clone_size: -; d_call: -; v_call: TRBV18; j_call: TRBJ1-2; cdr3_aa: CASSPGGGRGYTF; cdr3_nt: TGTGCCAGCTCGCCGGGTGGGGGCCGTGGCTACACCTTC
clone_size: -; d_call: -; v_call: TRBV6-6; j_call: TRBJ1-1; cdr3_aa: CASSYVFGGAEPEAFF; cdr3_nt: TGTGCCAGCAGTTACGTCTTTGGGGGCGCGGAACCTGAAGCTTTCTTT
clone_size: once; d_call: -; v_call: TRBV3-1/TRBV3-2; j_call: TRBJ2-1; cdr3_aa: CASRIWGPRGDEQFF; cdr3_nt: TGTGCCAGCCGGATTTGGGGGCCTCGGGGCGATGAGCAGTTCTTC
clone_size: -; d_call: TRBD2; v_call: TRBV5-4; j_call: TRBJ2-5; cdr3_aa: CASSLSGGAGETQYF; cdr3_nt: TGTGCCAGCAGCTTGAGCGGGGGGGCCGGGGAGACCCAGTACTTC
clone_size: -; d_call: -; v_call: TRBV2; j_call: TRBJ2-3; cdr3_aa: CASSPGGPTTDTQYF; cdr3_nt: TGTGCCAGCAGCCCCGGGGGGCCAACCACAGATACGCAGTATTTT
clone_size: once; d_call: TRBD1; v_call: TRBV15; j_call: TRBJ1-2; cdr3_aa: CATRLEQGSYGYTF; cdr3_nt: TGTGCCACACGCTTAGAACAGGGGAGCTATGGCTACACCTTC
clone_size: -; d_call: -; v_call: TRBV5-1; j_call: TRBJ1-1; cdr3_aa: CASSLLSGSKNTEAFF; cdr3_nt: TGCGCCAGCAGCTTGTTATCAGGGTCGAAGAACACTGAAGCTTTCTTT
clone_size: -; d_call: -; v_call: TRBV11-2; j_call: TRBJ1-3; cdr3_aa: CASSRGAAGNTIYF; cdr3_nt: TGTGCCAGCAGCCGCGGGGCGGCGGGAAACACCATATATTTT
clone_size: -; d_call: TRBD1; v_call: TRBV11-2; j_call: TRBJ2-1; cdr3_aa: CASSVVGQGLFF; cdr3_nt: TGTGCCAGCAGCGTAGTGGGACAGGGACTGTTCTTC
clone_size: -; d_call: TRBD1; v_call: TRBV5-4; j_call: TRBJ2-2; cdr3_aa: CASSYGTGGFTGELFF; cdr3_nt: TGTGCCAGCAGCTACGGGACAGGGGGCTTCACCGGGGAGCTGTTTTTT
clone_size: few; d_call: TRBD1; v_call: TRBV28; j_call: TRBJ1-2; cdr3_aa: CASSSPGPGGIGGYTF; cdr3_nt: TGTGCCAGCAGTTCCCCCGGGCCAGGGGGCATCGGGGGCTACACCTTC
clone_size: -; d_call: -; v_call: TRBV21-1; j_call: TRBJ1-2; cdr3_aa: CASSTGLDRVSNYGYTF; cdr3_nt: TGTGCCAGCAGCACCGGCTTAGACAGAGTTTCTAACTATGGCTACACCTTC
clone_size: -; d_call: TRBD2; v_call: TRBV6-6; j_call: TRBJ2-7; cdr3_aa: CASSPRDGLGYEQYF; cdr3_nt: TGTGCCAGCAGTCCACGGGACGGACTAGGTTACGAGCAGTACTTC
clone_size: once; d_call: -; v_call: TRBV28; j_call: TRBJ2-4; cdr3_aa: CASNDREALGAKNIQYF; cdr3_nt: TGTGCCAGCAATGACCGAGAAGCGCTTGGAGCCAAAAACATTCAGTACTTC
clone_size: -; d_call: -; v_call: TRBV28; j_call: TRBJ1-2; cdr3_aa: CASSPGQNGYTF; cdr3_nt: TGTGCCAGCAGTCCGGGACAAAATGGCTACACCTTC
clone_size: -; d_call: TRBD1; v_call: TRBV29-1; j_call: TRBJ2-5; cdr3_aa: CSAGTVGKVETQYF; cdr3_nt: TGCAGCGCAGGGACAGTCGGAAAGGTGGAGACCCAGTACTTC
clone_size: -; d_call: -; v_call: TRBV9; j_call: TRBJ1-1; cdr3_aa: CASSVVAGMNTEAFF; cdr3_nt: TGTGCCAGCAGCGTAGTGGCGGGCATGAACACTGAAGCTTTCTTT
clone_size: -; d_call: -; v_call: TRBV6-5; j_call: TRBJ1-5; cdr3_aa: CASSSNQPQHF; cdr3_nt: TGTGCCAGCAGCTCTAATCAGCCCCAGCATTTT
clone_size: few; d_call: TRBD1; v_call: TRBV2; j_call: TRBJ2-5; cdr3_aa: CASRETGYQETQYF; cdr3_nt: TGTGCCAGCAGAGAGACAGGGTACCAAGAGACCCAGTACTTC
clone_size: once; d_call: -; v_call: TRBV2; j_call: TRBJ1-2; cdr3_aa: CASSYREGYGYTF; cdr3_nt: TGTGCCAGCAGCTACAGGGAAGGGTATGGCTACACCTTC
clone_size: -; d_call: TRBD1; v_call: TRBV5-1; j_call: TRBJ2-4; cdr3_aa: CASSSTGAENIQYF; cdr3_nt: TGCGCCAGCAGCTCGACAGGGGCGGAGAACATTCAGTACTTC
clone_size: -; d_call: -; v_call: TRBV4-1; j_call: TRBJ1-5; cdr3_aa: CASSQAEVSNQPQHF; cdr3_nt: TGCGCCAGCAGCCAAGCCGAGGTTAGCAATCAGCCCCAGCATTTT
clone_size: -; d_call: -; v_call: TRBV9; j_call: TRBJ2-5; cdr3_aa: CASSVGVGGQETQYF; cdr3_nt: TGTGCCAGCAGCGTAGGGGTGGGGGGCCAAGAGACCCAGTACTTC
clone_size: -; d_call: -; v_call: TRBV4-2; j_call: TRBJ2-3; cdr3_aa: CASSQSSTDTQYF; cdr3_nt: TGTGCCAGCAGCCAATCAAGCACAGATACGCAGTATTTT
clone_size: -; d_call: TRBD2; v_call: TRBV5-8; j_call: TRBJ2-5; cdr3_aa: CASSFGLRGRQETQYF; cdr3_nt: TGTGCCAGCAGCTTTGGGTTGCGGGGGAGACAAGAGACCCAGTACTTC
clone_size: -; d_call: -; v_call: TRBV11-3; j_call: TRBJ1-1; cdr3_aa: CASSLDPATEAFF; cdr3_nt: TGTGCCAGCAGCTTAGATCCAGCGACCGAAGCTTTCTTT
clone_size: -; d_call: TRBD1; v_call: TRBV19; j_call: TRBJ1-2; cdr3_aa: CASHDRGFNYGYTF; cdr3_nt: TGTGCCAGTCACGACAGGGGATTTAACTATGGCTACACCTTC
clone_size: -; d_call: TRBD1; v_call: TRBV7-8; j_call: TRBJ2-7; cdr3_aa: CASSKRDRGISYEQYF; cdr3_nt: TGTGCCAGCAGCAAACGAGACAGGGGGATCTCCTACGAGCAGTACTTC